This T cell receptor beta chain appears in the sequencing data of a study of T-cell reconstitution after alpha-beta-depleted transplantation in children. Study-wide points: A year had passed since transplant, and T-cell counts and diversity by then came mostly from newly produced T cells. The study traced high day-60 TCRbeta diversity in some patients to surviving recipient T cells and thymic progenitors.

The TCRbeta library was prepared with unique molecular identifiers. One entry per CDR3 protein results from TCRdb running MiXCR on the PCR reads. The sample records 500,000 to 600,000 distinct CDR3 sequences, over 25% being singletons. Remarks on this clonotype: The target antigen is unknown.

Germline assignment: CDR1 SGHRS and CDR2 YFSETQ. Deletions cut 2 bases from V and 5 bases from J, with 5 bases between. This CDR3 is built from 11 residues. The TCR comes from a boy less than two years old with Wiskott-Aldrich syndrome, due to receive a stem cell transplant. J is TRBJ2-7 and V is TRBV5-1; no reliable D call. Source: PBMCs, taken before TCRalphabeta/CD19-depleted stem cell transplant. The CDR3 region is CASSFKDEQYF. CDR3 sequence (DNA): TGCGCCAGCAGCTTCAAAGACGAGCAGTACTTC.